Listed below are T cell receptor beta chains from one sample, sequenced in a study of blood T cell repertoires in COVID-19. Repertoires were generated with immunoSEQ multiplex PCR, while TCRdb's copy carries only in-frame clones and drops some. The sample includes approximately 100,000 clones, 88% of them seen just once. The sequencing input was peripheral blood. The receptors shown here come from a woman in her sixties with acute or convalescent COVID-19. Both conserved end residues are part of each CDR3. The D gene is left open where the match is weak. Clone sizes are given selectively: once, few, many, or a class where the clone is expanded.

d_call v_call clone_size cdr3_aa
TRBD1 TRBV7-6 - CASSLARTGNYHYEQYF
TRBD1 TRBV19 - CASSFLPPGQGHQPQHF
TRBD1 TRBV19 few CASSTGRGRGRQAFF
TRBD1 TRBV6-6 once CASSSGTGEDRQAKNIQYF
TRBD1 TRBV5-1 - CASSPLTGQPEAFF
- TRBV10-1 - CASHPPGDTEAFF
TRBD2 TRBV7-9 - CASSLGTSGNNEQFF
TRBD1 TRBV7-9 - CASSLGDRNTEAFF
TRBD2 TRBV11-3 - CASSLGPWTSGTTDTQYF
TRBD2 TRBV6-5 once CASSGTSGDSYEQYF
TRBD1 TRBV5-6 - CASSPTGIETQYF
TRBD1 TRBV24-1 - CATSDTGGAYGYTF